This note documents a single T cell receptor (beta chain) sequence. What it binds is not known. Read coverage stops 3 residues before the CDR3 terminus; the germline J gene supplies the remainder. Reduced serum IgG, IgA and/or IgM plus specific antibody deficiency defined CVID. Most patients and controls had Caucasian heritage. All CVID subjects were on immunoglobulin replacement for at least one year. Blood came from CVID subjects not ill and not taking immunomodulatory or immunosuppressive medication. This sample was included in a study of T cell clonality in common variable immunodeficiency. Using immunoSEQ multiplex PCR, the repertoire was profiled, and TCRdb retains in-frame clones only, with some absent. The sample yields about 28,000 clones, without any singletons. CDR3 size: 16 residues. V was shortened by 0 bases and J by 3 bases, with 15 bases between the two germline ends. Germline loops: CDR1 MNHEY, CDR2 SVGEGT.

General study findings and limits: Reportedly, TCR beta sequences from common variable immunodeficiency showed fewer deletions and N-nucleotide insertions.

Sequenced material: peripheral blood mononuclear cells. The J gene is TRBJ2-7, the V gene TRBV6-2 or TRBV6-3; a weak D match, TRBD1 (7 bases). This receptor was obtained from a human donor with common variable immunodeficiency. The part of the CDR3 DNA that was read is TGTGCCAGCAGTTACTCGAGGGCAGGGGGGCACTACGAG. This gives the protein CASSYSRAGGHYE. The CDR3, in full, reads CASSYSRAGGHYEQYF.